A selection of T cell receptor beta chains follows, all from one sample in a study of human T cells and chemical hapten exposure. TCRdb analysed the RACE reads with MiXCR anew, one entry per CDR3 protein. Among about 120,000 distinct CDR3 sequences, approximately 13% were seen once, and the ten largest hold 0.8% to 1%. The sequences come from whole blood, collected in connection with sensitization to the hapten diphenylcyclopropenone (DPC). These receptors were collected from a man younger than 35 with alopecia areata. Some clones in this sample may be carry-over from other donors' samples. The CDR3 runs from the conserved cysteine through the conserved F or W. The order of the fields is J gene, V gene, CDR3 protein.

j_call: TRBJ1-5; v_call: TRBV12-3/TRBV12-4; cdr3_aa: CASRRTGRYQPQHF
j_call: TRBJ2-1; v_call: TRBV4-2; cdr3_aa: CASSQARRSRSNEQFF
j_call: TRBJ2-7; v_call: TRBV29-1; cdr3_aa: CSALSGVVQYF
j_call: TRBJ1-2; v_call: TRBV18; cdr3_aa: CASSPERQGAGYTF
j_call: TRBJ1-2; v_call: TRBV20-1; cdr3_aa: CSAGRDSHGYTF
j_call: TRBJ2-5; v_call: TRBV7-9; cdr3_aa: CASSLDPSQYF
j_call: TRBJ1-2; v_call: TRBV20-1; cdr3_aa: CSAHFDRGRGYTF
j_call: TRBJ1-1; v_call: TRBV20-1; cdr3_aa: CSASGWTEAFF
j_call: TRBJ1-2; v_call: TRBV5-5; cdr3_aa: CASSLEQGAPIFYGYTF
j_call: TRBJ2-2; v_call: TRBV4-1; cdr3_aa: CASSQGLAGTGELFF
j_call: TRBJ2-3; v_call: TRBV11-2; cdr3_aa: CASSLQGLSVRPDTQYF
j_call: TRBJ2-1; v_call: TRBV7-2; cdr3_aa: CASSLVHVYDEQFF
j_call: TRBJ1-3; v_call: TRBV20-1; cdr3_aa: CSARDLTGWSGNTIYF
j_call: TRBJ1-2; v_call: TRBV29-1; cdr3_aa: CSVWAEALVF
j_call: TRBJ1-2; v_call: TRBV5-1; cdr3_aa: CASSRNIRARGYTF
j_call: TRBJ2-3; v_call: TRBV2; cdr3_aa: CASSEWGFGPDTQYF
j_call: TRBJ1-5; v_call: TRBV7-9; cdr3_aa: CASSLGTQPQHF
j_call: TRBJ2-4; v_call: TRBV15; cdr3_aa: CATSRGDLEAKNIQYF
j_call: TRBJ2-3; v_call: TRBV7-3; cdr3_aa: CASSLGGADTQYF
j_call: TRBJ2-1; v_call: TRBV10-1; cdr3_aa: CASSDLGGYNEQFF
j_call: TRBJ2-5; v_call: TRBV25-1; cdr3_aa: CASSEGQGALRQETQYF
j_call: TRBJ1-2; v_call: TRBV2; cdr3_aa: CASSPGQRLYGYTF
j_call: TRBJ1-1; v_call: TRBV19; cdr3_aa: CASSIVVGGNTEAFF
j_call: TRBJ2-1; v_call: TRBV11-2; cdr3_aa: CASSFSPGQGFYEQFF
j_call: TRBJ1-3; v_call: TRBV7-2; cdr3_aa: CASTRPGGGNTIYF
j_call: TRBJ2-5; v_call: TRBV11-2; cdr3_aa: CASSLLRSRGGETQYF
j_call: TRBJ2-1; v_call: TRBV7-9; cdr3_aa: CASSPITSGGTNEQFF
j_call: TRBJ1-2; v_call: TRBV25-1; cdr3_aa: CASSGRFGDYGYTF
j_call: TRBJ1-5; v_call: TRBV10-2; cdr3_aa: CASSESHIDQPQHF
j_call: TRBJ2-7; v_call: TRBV6-2/TRBV6-3; cdr3_aa: CASSYTDLVSYEQYF
j_call: TRBJ1-4; v_call: TRBV28; cdr3_aa: CASLGSGTNEKLFF
j_call: TRBJ2-5; v_call: TRBV7-7; cdr3_aa: CASSSRLGWGSETQYF
j_call: TRBJ2-1; v_call: TRBV5-1; cdr3_aa: CASSLARLAYYNEQFF
j_call: TRBJ2-7; v_call: TRBV28; cdr3_aa: CASSSGDEQYF
j_call: TRBJ2-3; v_call: TRBV3-1; cdr3_aa: CASSQESGDPQYF
j_call: TRBJ2-1; v_call: TRBV6-2/TRBV6-3; cdr3_aa: CASSDEGRRNYNEQFF
j_call: TRBJ2-2; v_call: TRBV6-1; cdr3_aa: CASRQGRNTGELFF
j_call: TRBJ1-5; v_call: TRBV12-3/TRBV12-4; cdr3_aa: CASSPRTGWRNQPQHF
j_call: TRBJ2-7; v_call: TRBV10-3; cdr3_aa: CAISDRNPTSYEQYF
j_call: TRBJ1-2; v_call: TRBV7-9; cdr3_aa: CASSPPLGPRYGYTF